This record covers a single TCR beta chain. Its target is not known. With a much larger clone just one base away, this may be a read error. This entry comes from a study of breast tumors, draining lymph nodes, adjacent tissues. Germline CDR1 reads MGHDK; CDR2 reads SYGVNS. The CDR3 totals 12 residues. One entry per CDR3 protein, called by TCRdb with MiXCR from the multiplex PCR reads. The data show some 130,000 distinct CDR3 sequences, 15% to 20% seen once. Samples came from axillary lymph nodes draining the breast cancer. Study observations and caveats: Tumors had less TCR diversity than lymph nodes, more than nontumor tissue. Tumor T cell lymph node origin was a supported hypothesis, not proven. Luminal-like breast cancer showed significantly higher tumor–nontumor repertoire similarity than basal-like.

This chain links TRBV25-1 with TRBJ2-2, with D possibly being TRBD2 (5 bases). This receptor was identified in a female donor with breast cancer. Some clones in this sample may be carry-over from other donors' samples. The sequencing sample was made of axillary lymph node tissue. CDR3 amino acids: CASRRMTGEPFF. The CDR3 DNA reads TGTGCCAGCAGAAGAATGACCGGGGAGCCGTTTTTT.